This TCR beta chain was recorded in a study of T cells in Graves' hyperthyroidism and ophthalmopathy. Amplification of TCR beta CDR3 regions used RNA as the template. First-round RT-PCR of the TCR CDR3 relied on the HTBI primer set. One entry per CDR3 protein, called by TCRdb with MiXCR from the multiplex PCR reads. This sample carries around 300,000 distinct CDR3 sequences, more than 10% of them seen once, and the ten largest clones take about 8%. Study findings and constraints: Blood shared most expanded thyroid clonotypes above 0.001. For ophthalmopathy, model prediction preceded onset by a median roughly 5.9 months.

This clonotype came up many times. Its antigen remains unknown. CDR3 length equals 12 residues. Deletions cut 3 bases from V and 4 bases from J, with 6 bases between. V usage is TRBV12-3 or TRBV12-4 and J usage is TRBJ1-1; no reliable D call. The TCR sequence derives from a woman aged 25 to 39 with Graves' hyperthyroidism that later progressed to Graves' ophthalmopathy. Sequenced material: blood. This CDR3 is CASSFRVTEAFF. The CDR3 nucleotides are TGTGCCAGCAGTTTCCGAGTCACTGAAGCTTTCTTT.